A single sample is the source of the 21 T cell receptor beta chains below, sequenced in a study of T cell repertoires in cytomegalovirus infection. TCRdb reprocessed the reads via MiXCR and lists one record per CDR3 protein. The sample consists of fewer than 350,000 distinct CDR3 sequences, roughly 17% of them appearing once. Sequencing used PBMCs. These receptors all stem from a human donor in good health (CMV status not recorded). Some clones in this sample may be carry-over from other donors' samples.

There are a few counts of this clonotype. The V call is TRBV20-1, the J call TRBJ2-5; 7 nucleotides line up with TRBD1. Germline trimming cut 6 bases from V and 5 bases from J; bases unmatched to any gene: 12. The CDR3 extends over 14 amino acids. Per the germline V gene, CDR1 is DFQATT and CDR2 is SNEGSKA (reference sequence). CDR3: CSAQQGTRTETQYF. The CDR3 DNA reads TGCAGTGCCCAACAGGGGACCCGGACGGAGACCCAGTACTTC.

This clonotype showed up just a few times. J is TRBJ2-7 and V is TRBV4-2, with D tentatively TRBD2 (6 bases). The CDR3 loop spans 14 amino acids. V shed 4 bases and J shed 3 bases, with 13 bases lying between them. The germline V gene encodes CDR1 LGHNA and CDR2 YNFKEQ. The CDR3 DNA is TGTGCCAGCAGCCGCCTGGGAGGAAACTACGAGCAGTACTTC. Protein product: CASSRLGGNYEQYF.

This clonotype has more than one count but fewer than ten. The CDR3 region is CSARLITSTDTQYF. CDR3 nucleotides: TGCAGTGCTAGACTCATAACTAGCACAGATACGCAGTATTTT. The rearrangement uses TRBV20-1 and TRBJ2-3; no clear D gene. The CDR3 is 14 amino acids. With 2 bases removed from V and 0 bases from J, the gap between germline ends came to 9 bases. Germline assignment: CDR1 DFQATT and CDR2 SNEGSKA (reference sequence).

J is TRBJ2-7 and V is TRBV18; 8 bases fit TRBD1. Germline-derived CDR1 and CDR2 are KGHSH and LQKENI. With 2 bases clipped from V and 3 bases from J, the junction kept 6 bases outside the gene matches. This CDR3 region has 15 residues. CDR3 in amino acids: CASSPFSDRVYEQYF. In DNA form, the CDR3 reads TGTGCCAGCTCACCATTCTCGGACAGGGTCTACGAGCAGTACTTC.

CDR3 coding DNA: TGCGCCAGCAGCTTGCTTATCGCGGGGCACAATGAGCAGTTCTTC. This codes for CASSLLIAGHNEQFF. This rearrangement joins TRBV5-1 to TRBJ2-1; D may be TRBD2 (6 bases). Trimming removed 1 base at V and 5 bases at J, with 13 bases between. This CDR3 region has 15 residues. Germline V gene lookup returns CDR1 SGHRS and CDR2 YFSETQ.

The chain joins TRBV5-1 to TRBJ1-2; D call uncertain. The CDR3 runs to 14 residues. V dropped 2 bases and J dropped 0 bases, with 8 bases sitting between them. The germline CDR1 and CDR2 sequences are SGHRS and YFSETQ. The CDR3 protein is CASSFGRPNYGYTF. CDR3 coding DNA: TGCGCCAGCAGCTTCGGACGGCCTAACTATGGCTACACCTTC.

The chain couples TRBV24-1 to TRBJ2-7; possible D gene TRBD1, 6 bases. This CDR3 comprises 14 residues. The germline V and J ends were trimmed by 2 bases and 9 bases, with 16 bases remaining between them. Germline V lookup: CDR1 KGHDR, CDR2 SFDVKD. The CDR3 bases are TGTGCCACCAGTGATTGGAACAGGGATGAGGCGCAGTACTTC. Its protein is CATSDWNRDEAQYF.

This clonotype came up a few times. The CDR3: CASSLRGLDSPLHF. CDR3 sequence (DNA): TGCGCCAGCAGCTTAAGGGGGCTGGATTCACCCCTCCACTTT. The chain links TRBV5-1 to TRBJ1-6; TRBD1 aligns across 7 bases. CDR3 length: 14 amino acids. The germline gives CDR1 SGHRS, CDR2 YFSETQ. V lost 2 bases to trimming and J lost 8 bases; unmatched junction nucleotides: 4.

This chain uses TRBV7-9 with TRBJ2-1, with D maybe TRBD2 (6 bases). V lost 1 base to trimming and J lost 5 bases, with 24 bases between them. Germline V gene sequence: CDR1 SEHNR, CDR2 FQNEAQ (reference sequence). The CDR3 is 19 residues long. DNA for the CDR3: TGTGCCAGCAGCTTAGGGGGGGAGTTGCCAGCGCTCTTCGACAATGAGCAGTTCTTC. The encoded protein is CASSLGGELPALFDNEQFF. Full variable domain (outside the CDR3, taken from reference TRBV7-9 and TRBJ2-1): DTGVSQNPRHKITKRGQNVTFRCDPISEHNRLYWYRQTLGQGPEFLTYFQNEAQLEKSRLLSDRFSAERPKGSFSTLEIQRTEQGDSAMYLCASSLGGELPALFDNEQFFGPGTRLTVL.

This clonotype was seen at least ten times. The rearrangement joins TRBV7-2 to TRBJ1-4; D ambiguous. The germline gives CDR1 SGHTA, CDR2 FQGNSA. The V end lost 1 base, the J end lost 8 bases, and 8 bases lay between the germline ends. The CDR3 consists of 13 residues. CDR3 in amino acids: CASSLDQREKLFF. CDR3 nucleotides: TGTGCCAGCAGCTTAGACCAGAGGGAAAAACTGTTTTTT.

In its sample, this clonotype was seen a few times. The V gene is TRBV2, the J gene TRBJ2-5, with TRBD2 matching over 15 bases. V shed 6 bases and J 5 bases; nucleotides not matched to a gene: 10. This CDR3 has 17 residues. CDR1 and CDR2 from the germline V gene are SNHLY and FYNNEI. The DNA for the CDR3 is TGTGCCAGCAGCCGGACTAGCGGGGGGGCCTCGGAGGAGACCCAGTACTTC. This sequence encodes CASSRTSGGASEETQYF.

In its sample, this clonotype was seen many times. The chain employs TRBV7-2 and TRBJ2-3; 11 nucleotides agree with TRBD2. V shed 4 bases, J shed 2 bases, and the junction held 5 bases outside the gene matches. The CDR3 runs 16 residues. The V gene's germline CDR1 is SGHTA and CDR2 FQGNSA. The CDR3 nucleotides are TGTGCCAGCAGCTGGCTAGCGGGGGGCGTCACAGATACGCAGTATTTT. It encodes CASSWLAGGVTDTQYF.

This sequence joins TRBV15 and TRBJ2-5, with 8 bases fitting TRBD2. Trimming removed 5 bases from V and 2 bases from J; junction bases left unmatched: 13. The CDR3 contains 17 residues. The germline V gene encodes CDR1 LNHNV and CDR2 YYDKDF (reference sequence). The chain's CDR3 is CATSSNPRASGQETQYF. In DNA form, the CDR3 reads TGTGCCACCAGCTCAAACCCGAGGGCTAGCGGGCAAGAGACCCAGTACTTC.

The sample holds many counts of this clonotype. This chain uses TRBV7-6 with TRBJ2-3, with 7 bases that match TRBD1. Trimming took 4 bases from V and 0 from J; bases not matched to a gene: 16. The CDR3 runs to 19 residues. Germline lookup yields CDR1 SGHVS and CDR2 FNYEAQ. The DNA of the CDR3 is TGTGCCAGCAGCTACCCAGATCCTCGGACAGGAGCTAGCACAGATACGCAGTATTTT. Protein sequence: CASSYPDPRTGASTDTQYF.

The table lists this clonotype with many counts. This chain joins TRBV7-8 and TRBJ2-5, with 9 bases aligning to TRBD1. This CDR3 region has 13 residues. The V gene end was trimmed by 10 bases and the J gene end by 2 bases; junction bases not matched to a gene: 5. Germline CDR1 is SGHVS and CDR2 is FQNEAQ. CDR3 DNA sequence: TGTGCCACCGGGACAGGGATTCAAGAGACCCAGTACTTC. Its translation: CATGTGIQETQYF.

This clonotype was seen many times. The J gene is TRBJ1-5, the V gene TRBV27; possible D gene TRBD1, 6 bases. V lost 2 bases to trimming and J lost 4 bases, with 21 bases between them. Germline CDR1 MNHEY, CDR2 SMNVEV (reference sequence). CDR3 length: 18 amino acids. The CDR3 nucleotides are TGTGCCAGCAGTTTAAGTTCCGGGGTGGGGGGCGGGAATCAGCCCCAGCATTTT. It yields the protein CASSLSSGVGGGNQPQHF.

V gene TRBV2 combines with J gene TRBJ2-5; 7 nucleotides line up with TRBD1. Germline loops: CDR1 SNHLY, CDR2 FYNNEI. V trimming: 3 bases; J trimming: 0 bases; junction bases outside the gene matches: 1. The CDR3 consists of 14 residues. CDR3 bases: TGTGCCAGCAGTGAGACAGGGAACCAAGAGACCCAGTACTTC. This encodes CASSETGNQETQYF.

This clonotype showed up just a few times. The chain recombines TRBV5-1 with TRBJ2-1, with 10 bases lining up with TRBD2. The CDR3 runs 15 residues. Germline V gene lookup returns CDR1 SGHRS and CDR2 YFSETQ. J lost 9 bases, V lost 0 bases, and 6 bases had no gene match. CDR3 sequence: CASSLEPSGGIEQFF. CDR3 coding DNA: TGCGCCAGCAGCTTGGAGCCTAGCGGGGGAATTGAGCAGTTCTTC.

In its sample, this clonotype was seen many times. This sequence joins TRBV6-2 or TRBV6-3 and TRBJ2-3; TRBD2 matches 8 bases. The CDR3 length is 14 residues. Looked up from germline, CDR1 is MNHEY and CDR2 is SVGEGT. Unmatched junction bases numbered 2, after V lost 4 bases and J lost 2 bases. This CDR3 is CASSLAGFTDTQYF. The DNA of the CDR3 is TGTGCCAGCAGTTTAGCGGGGTTCACAGATACGCAGTATTTT.

This clonotype has more than one count but fewer than ten. The chain joins TRBV20-1 to TRBJ2-1; possibly TRBD2 for D (5 bases). Germline V gene sequence: CDR1 DFQATT, CDR2 SNEGSKA (reference sequence). With 3 bases removed from V and 2 bases from J, the gap between germline ends came to 11 bases. This CDR3 is built from 14 residues. CDR3 nucleotide sequence: TGCAGTGCTAGTCCGGGGATAACCTACAATGAGCAGTTCTTC. Residues: CSASPGITYNEQFF.

The chain is built from TRBV3-1 and TRBJ2-5; D might be TRBD1 or TRBD2, each matching 5 bases. CDR1 is LGHDT and CDR2 is YNNKEL in the germline V gene (reference sequence). This CDR3 has 14 amino acids. V was clipped by 0 bases and J by 2 bases, with 7 bases between them. The CDR3 sequence: CASSQEWGQETQYF. The CDR3 nucleotides read TGTGCCAGCAGCCAAGAATGGGGGCAAGAGACCCAGTACTTC.